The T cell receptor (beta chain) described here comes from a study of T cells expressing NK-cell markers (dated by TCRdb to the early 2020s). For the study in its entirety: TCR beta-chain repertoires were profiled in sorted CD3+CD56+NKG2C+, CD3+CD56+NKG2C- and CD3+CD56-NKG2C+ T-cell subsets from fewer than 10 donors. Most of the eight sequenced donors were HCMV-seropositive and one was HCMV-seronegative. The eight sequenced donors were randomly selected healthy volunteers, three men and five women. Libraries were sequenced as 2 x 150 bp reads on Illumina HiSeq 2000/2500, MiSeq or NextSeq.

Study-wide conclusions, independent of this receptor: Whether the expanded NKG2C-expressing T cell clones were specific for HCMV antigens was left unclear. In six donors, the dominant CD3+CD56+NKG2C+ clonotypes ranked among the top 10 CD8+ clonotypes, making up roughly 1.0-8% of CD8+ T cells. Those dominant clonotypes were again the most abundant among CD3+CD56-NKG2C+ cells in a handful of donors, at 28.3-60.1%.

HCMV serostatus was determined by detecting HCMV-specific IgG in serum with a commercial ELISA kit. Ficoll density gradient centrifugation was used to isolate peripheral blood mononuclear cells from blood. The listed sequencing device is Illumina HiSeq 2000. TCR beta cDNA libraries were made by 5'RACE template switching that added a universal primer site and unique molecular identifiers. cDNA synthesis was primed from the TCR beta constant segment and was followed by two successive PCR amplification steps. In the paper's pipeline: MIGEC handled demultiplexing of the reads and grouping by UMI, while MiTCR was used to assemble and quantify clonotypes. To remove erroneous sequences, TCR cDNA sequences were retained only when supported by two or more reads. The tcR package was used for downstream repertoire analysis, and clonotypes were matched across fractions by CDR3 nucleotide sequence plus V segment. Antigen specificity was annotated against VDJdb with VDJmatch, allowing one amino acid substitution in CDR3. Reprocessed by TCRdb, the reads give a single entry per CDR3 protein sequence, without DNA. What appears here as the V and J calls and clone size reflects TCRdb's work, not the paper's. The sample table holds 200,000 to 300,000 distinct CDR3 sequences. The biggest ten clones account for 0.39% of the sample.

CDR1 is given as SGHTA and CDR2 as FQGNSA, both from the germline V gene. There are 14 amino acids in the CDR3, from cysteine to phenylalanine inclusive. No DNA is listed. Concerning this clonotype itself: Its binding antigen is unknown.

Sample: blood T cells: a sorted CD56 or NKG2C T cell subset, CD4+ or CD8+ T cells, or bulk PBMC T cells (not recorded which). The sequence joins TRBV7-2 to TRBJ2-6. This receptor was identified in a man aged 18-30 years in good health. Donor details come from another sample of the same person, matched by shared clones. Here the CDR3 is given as CASSPRSGANVLAF.